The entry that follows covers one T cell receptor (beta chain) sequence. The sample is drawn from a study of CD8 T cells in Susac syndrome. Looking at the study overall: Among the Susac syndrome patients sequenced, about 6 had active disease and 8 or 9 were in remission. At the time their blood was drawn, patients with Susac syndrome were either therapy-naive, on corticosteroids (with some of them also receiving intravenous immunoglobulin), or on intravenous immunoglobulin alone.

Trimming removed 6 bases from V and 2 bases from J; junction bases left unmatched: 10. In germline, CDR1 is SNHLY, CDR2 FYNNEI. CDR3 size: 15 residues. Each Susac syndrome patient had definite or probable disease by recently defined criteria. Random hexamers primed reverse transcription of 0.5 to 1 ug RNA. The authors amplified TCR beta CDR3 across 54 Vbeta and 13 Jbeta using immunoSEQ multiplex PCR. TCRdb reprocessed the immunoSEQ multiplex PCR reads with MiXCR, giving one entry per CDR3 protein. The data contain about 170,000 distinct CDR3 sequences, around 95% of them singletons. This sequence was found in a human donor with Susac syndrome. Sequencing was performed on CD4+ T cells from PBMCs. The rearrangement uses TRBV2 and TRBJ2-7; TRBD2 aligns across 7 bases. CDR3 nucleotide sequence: TGTGCCAGCAGAGATGTCGTGGGAGGGCCCTACGAGCAGTACTTC. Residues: CASRDVVGGPYEQYF.